This is a list of T cell receptor beta chains from one sample in a study of blood T cell repertoires in COVID-19. The repertoire was sequenced with immunoSEQ multiplex PCR; TCRdb's copy has only in-frame clones and lacks some. The sample records fewer than 70,000 clones, about nine tenths being singletons. Sequenced sample: peripheral blood. The origin of the receptors is a woman between 70 and 85 years old with active COVID-19. Each CDR3 is given with its conserved first and last residue. Each record gives: D gene, clone size, V gene, J gene, CDR3 DNA, CDR3 protein. D genes are given only for firm matches. Clone size is stated in some rows and not others, as once, few, many or a class when expanded.

>NA|once|TRBV19|TRBJ1-1
TGTGCCAGTATCAAGCTCTCTGAAGCTTTCTTT
CASIKLSEAFF
>TRBD1|NA|TRBV28|TRBJ1-6
TGTGCCAGCAGTTCCTCCGGGACAGGGCTTTCACCCCTCCACTTT
CASSSSGTGLSPLHF
>TRBD1|NA|TRBV19|TRBJ2-7
TGTGCCAGTAGTTCTGGGACAGGGTCTTACGAGCAGTACTTC
CASSSGTGSYEQYF
>TRBD2|NA|TRBV5-1|TRBJ2-5
TGCGCCAGCAGCTTCCGGGGGGGAGAGACCCAGTACTTC
CASSFRGGETQYF
>TRBD1|NA|TRBV5-1|TRBJ2-1
TGCGCCAGCAGCTTACCAACAGGGGGCGCCTACAATGAGCAGTTCTTC
CASSLPTGGAYNEQFF
>NA|NA|TRBV7-3|TRBJ2-5
TGTGCCAGCAGCTTAACCCCTGTACGGGACACTCAAAAGACCCAGTACTTC
CASSLTPVRDTQKTQYF
>TRBD2|NA|TRBV25-1|TRBJ2-2
TGTGCCAGCAGAAAAGGAACGGGAGGTCCCGGGGAGCTGTTTTTT
CASRKGTGGPGELFF
>TRBD2|NA|TRBV5-1|TRBJ2-5
TGCGCCAGCAGCTTCAGGATAGCGGGAGACCAAGAGACCCAGTACTTC
CASSFRIAGDQETQYF
>TRBD1|NA|TRBV28|TRBJ2-1
TGTGCCAGCAGTTTATCGGGACAGGGGATGGATGAGCAGTTCTTC
CASSLSGQGMDEQFF
>NA|NA|TRBV25-1|TRBJ1-6
TGTGCCAGCAGTGAAATCCTTGGCACTTCACCCCTCCACTTT
CASSEILGTSPLHF
>TRBD1|NA|TRBV19|TRBJ1-2
TGTGCCAGTAGTCGGCGGGACAGGGGTCTTAGGGGCTATGGCTACACCTTC
CASSRRDRGLRGYGYTF
>TRBD2|NA|TRBV28|TRBJ2-3
TGTGCCAGCAGTTTAGCGGCTAGCGGGAGAACAGATACGCAGTATTTT
CASSLAASGRTDTQYF
>NA|NA|TRBV10-1|TRBJ2-2
TGCGCCAGCAGTTCCCCGGGGGAAGTGGACACCGGGGAGCTGTTTTTT
CASSSPGEVDTGELFF
>NA|NA|TRBV13|TRBJ1-2
TGTGCCAGCAGTTTAACGAGCTATGGCTACACCTTC
CASSLTSYGYTF
>TRBD1|NA|TRBV13|TRBJ1-2
TGTGCCAGCAGCTCCCGGGACAGGGGGTTGTCGAACTATGGCTACACCTTC
CASSSRDRGLSNYGYTF
>TRBD2|NA|TRBV5-6|TRBJ2-7
TGTGCCAGCAGCCTCCTAGCGGCGTACGAGCAGTACTTC
CASSLLAAYEQYF
>NA|NA|TRBV12-3/TRBV12-4|TRBJ1-1
TGTGCCAGCACCCCCGACTGGAACACTGAAGCTTTCTTT
CASTPDWNTEAFF
>NA|NA|TRBV28|TRBJ2-3
TGTGCCAGCAGTTTATCTAGCACAGATACGCAGTATTTT
CASSLSSTDTQYF
>TRBD1|NA|TRBV5-6|TRBJ1-6
TGTGCCAGCAGCGGACAGGCGAACTCCTATAATTCACCCCTCCACTTT
CASSGQANSYNSPLHF
>NA|NA|TRBV5-8|TRBJ2-5
TGTGCCAGCAGCTTAACGAACTACCAAGAGACCCAGTACTTC
CASSLTNYQETQYF
>NA|NA|TRBV28|TRBJ1-5
TGTGCCAGCAGTTCCCTTCGGAGGGGAACAAATCAGCCCCAGCATTTT
CASSSLRRGTNQPQHF
>NA|NA|TRBV5-4|TRBJ2-2
TGTGCCAGCAGCTTGGGCGGGCTTAACACCGGGGAGCTGTTTTTT
CASSLGGLNTGELFF
>NA|NA|TRBV18|TRBJ1-3
TGTGCCAGCTCACCTCCCAGGGGAATAGGCACCATATATTTT
CASSPPRGIGTIYF
>NA|few|TRBV10-1|TRBJ2-2
TGCGCCAGCTCTACTCGGGGGGCGCGTGGCACCGGGGAGCTGTTTTTT
CASSTRGARGTGELFF
>TRBD1|NA|TRBV7-9|TRBJ2-7
TGTGCCAGCAGCCACAGGGGTGCCTACGAGCAGTACTTC
CASSHRGAYEQYF
>TRBD1|NA|TRBV7-6|TRBJ1-1
TGTGCCAGCAGCTTAGCGCTAGGCGACAGGGCTATAGCTTTCTTT
CASSLALGDRAIAFF
>NA|NA|TRBV6-5|TRBJ1-2
TGTGCCAGCAGAGGACAGACCGGCTATGGCTACACCTTC
CASRGQTGYGYTF
>TRBD1|NA|TRBV28|TRBJ1-2
TGTGCCAGCAGTTCCACAGGGGGGATTCGCTACACCTTC
CASSSTGGIRYTF
>TRBD1|NA|TRBV5-1|TRBJ2-6
TGCGCCAGCAGCCAAAAAATAACAGGGGGTGGTGGGGCCAACGTCCTGACTTTC
CASSQKITGGGGANVLTF
>NA|NA|TRBV2|TRBJ1-2
TGTGCCAGCCCCCTGAGGACAGATACTACTAACTATGGCTACACCTTC
CASPLRTDTTNYGYTF
>TRBD1|medium-sized|TRBV9|TRBJ1-2
TGTGCCAGCAGCCCGCCGGGACAGGCCTCTTCTAACTATGGCTACACCTTC
CASSPPGQASSNYGYTF
>TRBD1|NA|TRBV25-1|TRBJ1-2
TGTGCCAGCTTGGGGGGACAGGGTAACTATGGCTACACCTTC
CASLGGQGNYGYTF
>NA|once|TRBV13|TRBJ2-1
TGTGCCAGCAGCCCCTGGGGCAGGGGAGCCTACAATGAGCAGTTCTTC
CASSPWGRGAYNEQFF
>TRBD1|NA|TRBV7-6|TRBJ2-3
TGTGCCAGCAGCACTGGAACCGGGACAGGCAGTGTGGTAGTAAATACGCAGTATTTT
CASSTGTGTGSVVVNTQYF
>TRBD1|once|TRBV6-5|TRBJ2-3
TGTGCCAGCAGGCGGACAGGGGGAGACACAGATACGCAGTATTTT
CASRRTGGDTDTQYF
>TRBD2|NA|TRBV28|TRBJ2-5
TGTGCCAGCAGCGGATCGACTAGCCATACAGAGACCCAGTACTTC
CASSGSTSHTETQYF
>NA|NA|TRBV10-1|TRBJ2-7
TGCGCCAGCAGTGAGTCGACGGCAGGGATCTACGAGCAGTACTTC
CASSESTAGIYEQYF
>TRBD1|NA|TRBV10-3|TRBJ2-3
TGTGCCATCAGTCCGGGACAGGGTAAAGATACGCAGTATTTT
CAISPGQGKDTQYF
>NA|NA|TRBV3-1/TRBV3-2|TRBJ1-6
TGTGCCAGCAGCCAAGAACCGGGGAGCTCCTATAATTCACCCCTCCACTTT
CASSQEPGSSYNSPLHF
>NA|NA|TRBV4-2|TRBJ1-6
TGTGCCAGCAGCCGGAGTACGGGGGGCGATTCACCCCTCCACTTT
CASSRSTGGDSPLHF
>NA|NA|TRBV19|TRBJ1-6
TGTGCCAGTAGTCACAGGAGTAATTCACCCCTCCACTTT
CASSHRSNSPLHF
>TRBD2|NA|TRBV11-1|TRBJ2-7
TGTGCCAGCAGCCGGACTAGCGGAAGCTCCTACGAGCAGTACTTC
CASSRTSGSSYEQYF
>TRBD1|NA|TRBV4-2|TRBJ1-5
TGTGCCAGCAGCCAAGATAAGACAGGGGATCAGCCCCAGCATTTT
CASSQDKTGDQPQHF
>NA|once|TRBV9|TRBJ2-1
TGTGCCAGCAGCCCAACAGGGCAGGAACCCTACATAAGGCCCTACAATGAGCAGTTCTTC
CASSPTGQEPYIRPYNEQFF
>NA|NA|TRBV5-1|TRBJ2-7
TGCGCCAGCAGCCCCGGGAGCCGACCCCTCTACGAGCAGTACTTC
CASSPGSRPLYEQYF
>NA|NA|TRBV19|TRBJ1-3
TGTGCCAGTAGTATTTCTTCGGTCGCCGGAAACACCATATATTTT
CASSISSVAGNTIYF
>NA|NA|TRBV12-5|TRBJ2-1
TGTGCTAGTGGGCAGGGCCTAACCAAAGGGAATGAGCAGTTCTTC
CASGQGLTKGNEQFF
>TRBD1|NA|TRBV9|TRBJ2-7
TGTGCCAGCAGCTTGGCAGGGGGCGCGTACGAGCAGTACTTC
CASSLAGGAYEQYF
>TRBD2|NA|TRBV4-1|TRBJ2-1
TGCGCCAGCAGCCAAGTAGGAGCGGGAGGCAACAATGAGCAGTTCTTC
CASSQVGAGGNNEQFF